The sequence of this T cell receptor beta chain was determined in a study of identical twins. Study-wide results and limits: Twin-shared out-of-frame alpha sequences were enriched for low generation probability.

The CDR3 is 15 residues long. Trimming left V 0 bases short and J 7 bases short, with 17 bases between. Germline CDR1 SGHRS, CDR2 YFSETQ. This clonotype has more than one count but fewer than ten. Its antigen is unidentified. cDNA molecules carried unique molecular identifiers, and template switching added a universal primer site. From the 5' RACE reads, TCRdb called clonotypes with MiXCR, one entry per CDR3 protein. The table lists some 660,000 distinct CDR3 sequences, less than 10% of them singletons. The same sample was also used in a study of yellow fever vaccine responses in identical twins.

The V gene is TRBV5-1, the J gene TRBJ2-7; the D gene is possibly TRBD2 (5 bases). What was sequenced was PBMCs. The clonotype comes from a woman aged 18 to 35 in good health. The CDR3 is CASSLGQAASGEQYF. CDR3 in DNA: TGCGCCAGCAGCTTGGGCCAAGCGGCGTCCGGGGAGCAGTACTTC.